This T cell receptor beta chain was identified during a study of T cells after posttransplantation cyclophosphamide. General study results and limits: Later post-transplant blood repertoires were often dominated by donor CD8+ memory clones. Blood and skin or GI T cell repertoires showed limited TRB overlap.

TCRdb's copy holds only in-frame clones and misses some; the assay was immunoSEQ multiplex PCR. The repertoire includes approximately 28,000 clones, 80% to 95% of them detected once, and 0.24% sits in the top ten. About this clone itself: Its antigen is unknown.

This CDR3 is built from 17 residues. V was clipped by 4 bases and J by 2 bases, with 20 bases between them. Germline V gives CDR1 SGDLS, CDR2 YYNGEE. Cells defined as naive were viable CD3+CD4+ or CD3+CD8+ and CCR7+CD45RA+CD45RO-CD95-CD27+CD28+. What was sequenced was naive CD4+ T cells sorted from PBMCs. This clonotype was obtained from a woman aged 55-69 years in good health, CMV-negative, and a related stem cell transplant donor. This chain connects TRBV9 to TRBJ2-3, with D perhaps TRBD1 (7 bases). The CDR3 region has the DNA TGTGCCAGCAGCCCCAGGGGGGACTTAGTAGCCACAGATACGCAGTATTTT. Protein product: CASSPRGDLVATDTQYF.